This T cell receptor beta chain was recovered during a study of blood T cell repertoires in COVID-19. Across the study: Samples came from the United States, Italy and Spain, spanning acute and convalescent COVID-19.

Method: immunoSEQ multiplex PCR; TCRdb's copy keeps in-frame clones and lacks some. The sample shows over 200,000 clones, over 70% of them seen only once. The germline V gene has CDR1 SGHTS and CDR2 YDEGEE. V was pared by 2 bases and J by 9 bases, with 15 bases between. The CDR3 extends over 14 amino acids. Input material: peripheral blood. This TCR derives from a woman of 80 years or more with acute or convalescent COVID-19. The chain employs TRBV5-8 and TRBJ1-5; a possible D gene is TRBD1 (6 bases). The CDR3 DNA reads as TGTGCCAGCAGCTTTGGACAGCCGGGGCGGCCCCAGCATTTT. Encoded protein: CASSFGQPGRPQHF. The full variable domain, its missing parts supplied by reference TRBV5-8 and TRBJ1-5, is EAGVTQSPTHLIKTRGQQATLRCSPISGHTSVYWYQQALGLGLQFLLWYDEGEERNRGNFPPRFSGRQFPNYSSELNVNALELEDSALYLCASSFGQPGRPQHFGDGTRLSIL.